This T cell receptor (beta chain) was observed in a study of type 1 and type 2 diabetes patients. The overall study: Samples came from type 1 diabetic, type 2 diabetic or nondiabetic people, recruited in China. A total of around 18 million paired-end reads came from the whole study. General study points: Highly-expanded CD4+ clones were few in type 2 diabetes, median one, over 3.5% of reads.

Comments on this clonotype: Its cognate antigen is unknown.

Between the trimmed V and J ends, which lost 5 bases and 4 bases, there was a span of 15 bases. This CDR3 contains 14 residues. Per germline, CDR1 LNHDA and CDR2 SQIVND (reference sequence). About 9.7 milliliters of peripheral blood were collected from each participant. Genomic DNA was the PCR template. Multiplex PCR with 30 forward and 13 reverse primers amplified the TCR beta CDR3. TCRdb fed the multiplex PCR reads into MiXCR, producing one record per CDR3 protein. This sample carries fewer than 300,000 distinct CDR3 sequences, around 47% of them seen once, and the ten largest clones take approximately 14%.

The gene calls are TRBV19 and TRBJ2-7; possibly TRBD1 for D (6 bases). The sequenced sample consisted of peripheral blood mononuclear cells (PBMCs). This clonotype was sampled from a man aged 18 to 29 with type 2 diabetes. CDR3 DNA sequence: TGTGCCAGTAGTCGTACTAGAGGGGGTTACGAGCAGTACTTC. Amino acids: CASSRTRGGYEQYF.